The 28 T cell receptor beta chains below all came from one sample that was sequenced in a study of monozygotic twins with inflammatory bowel disease. From its re-call of the 5' RACE reads, TCRdb lists each CDR3 protein once, without DNA. The data include 200,000 to 250,000 distinct CDR3 sequences; the top ten clones carry roughly 7.5%. The sample was blood. These TCRs come from a human donor with ulcerative colitis or Crohn's disease, or a healthy co-twin of an affected twin (not recorded which).

This chain joins TRBV11-2 and TRBJ1-3; TCRdb designates TRBD1, a call that cannot be tested without DNA. CDR3 size: 17 residues. Germline lookup yields CDR1 SGHAT and CDR2 FQNNGV. CDR3 amino acids: CASSQFGDRLSGNTIYF.

The CDR3 spells CASSRTGEPTGELFF. The chain uses TRBV7-8 and TRBJ2-2; with no DNA, the TCRdb D assignment of TRBD1 cannot be verified. Germline CDR1 and CDR2: SGHVS and FQNEAQ. The CDR3 spans 15 residues.

The rearrangement joins TRBV5-4 to TRBJ2-7; TCRdb proposes TRBD2, but this gene call is untestable without DNA. Germline V gene sequence: CDR1 SGHNT, CDR2 YYREEE (reference sequence). The CDR3 totals 14 residues. This chain's CDR3 is CASSDLAGGNEQYF.

The J gene is TRBJ2-7, the V gene TRBV3-1; absent DNA, TCRdb's TRBD1 call cannot be checked. Germline lookup yields CDR1 LGHDT and CDR2 YNNKEL (reference sequence). This CDR3 is built from 17 residues. The chain's CDR3 is CASSQTTGQASSYEQYF.

The chain recombines TRBV12-3 or TRBV12-4 with TRBJ2-2. The CDR3 totals 16 residues. This chain's CDR3 is CASSENQGGRWRELFF.

The chain couples TRBV19 to TRBJ1-5; TCRdb gives TRBD1 as the D gene, but with no DNA this cannot be confirmed. The CDR3 contains 15 residues. From germline, CDR1 is LNHDA and CDR2 SQIVND (reference sequence). CDR3 protein: CASRLTGFGNQPQHF.

The V and J genes are TRBV11-3 and TRBJ2-5; the TRBD2 assignment by TCRdb is unverifiable without DNA. Germline V gene data show CDR1 as SGHNT and CDR2 as YENEEA. This CDR3 spans 14 amino acids. CDR3 region: CASSSGTRQETQYF. The full variable domain, completed using reference TRBV11-3 and TRBJ2-5, is EAGVVQSPRYKIIEKKQPVAFWCNPISGHNTLYWYLQNLGQGPELLIRYENEEAVDDSQLPKDRFSAERLKGVDSTLKIQPAELGDSAVYLCASSSGTRQETQYFGPGTRLLVL.

V usage is TRBV10-3 and J usage is TRBJ2-7; TCRdb gives TRBD2 as the D gene, but with no DNA this cannot be confirmed. CDR3 length: 13 residues. In germline, CDR1 is ENHRY, CDR2 SYGVKD. CDR3 protein: CAISRDGDYEQYF.

The chain recombines TRBV3-1 with TRBJ2-5; there is no DNA to check the TCRdb D call of TRBD1. This CDR3 has 15 amino acids. Germline CDR1 is LGHDT and CDR2 is YNNKEL (reference sequence). This chain's CDR3 is CASSQGDSLLIAQYF.

The chain recombines TRBV4-2 with TRBJ2-7; TCRdb selects TRBD1, and the lack of DNA leaves this call unchecked. Looked up from germline, CDR1 is LGHNA and CDR2 is YNFKEQ. CDR3 length equals 15 residues. The CDR3 here is CASSQSDTIGAEQYF.

The chain joins TRBV20-1 to TRBJ2-1; TCRdb's assignment of TRBD2 cannot be checked, as there is no DNA. This CDR3 spans 13 amino acids. Looked up from germline, CDR1 is DFQATT and CDR2 is SNEGSKA (reference sequence). The CDR3 protein is CSAVTGGGNEQFF.

The chain carries TRBV12-3 or TRBV12-4 and TRBJ2-1. The CDR3 length is 12 residues. CDR3 protein: CASSLENNEQFF.

The chain has TRBV5-1 and TRBJ2-3; the D gene TCRdb calls, TRBD2, cannot be checked with no DNA. Germline-derived CDR1 and CDR2 are SGHRS and YFSETQ. This CDR3 has 17 amino acids. The CDR3 spells CASSFQPGTSGTDTQYF.

The chain links TRBV5-1 to TRBJ2-5; checking the TCRdb D call of TRBD1 is not possible without DNA. CDR3 length: 15 amino acids. Germline CDR1 reads SGHRS; CDR2 reads YFSETQ. The CDR3 sequence: CASSFVTGGQETQYF.

The chain is built from TRBV18 and TRBJ1-5. The CDR3 extends over 16 amino acids. Per the germline V gene, CDR1 is KGHSH and CDR2 is LQKENI. This chain's CDR3 is CASSLSAAFRDQPQHF.

The chain combines TRBV12-3 or TRBV12-4 with TRBJ2-3; no DNA is available, so the TRBD1 call from TCRdb remains unchecked. CDR3 length: 14 amino acids. CDR3 protein: CASTRDRASDTQYF.

V gene TRBV27 combines with J gene TRBJ2-7; TCRdb's D gene call, TRBD2, goes unchecked for lack of DNA. This CDR3 has 16 amino acids. CDR1 and CDR2 (germline): MNHEY, SMNVEV (reference sequence). The CDR3 protein is CASSPYLGSGSYEQYF.

This chain connects TRBV10-3 to TRBJ1-6; TCRdb's D gene call, TRBD1, goes unchecked for lack of DNA. Germline CDR1 reads ENHRY; CDR2 reads SYGVKD. The CDR3 is 15 residues long. CDR3 sequence: CAISEGGRNNSPLHF.

The rearrangement links TRBV7-9 to TRBJ2-7; TCRdb's assignment of TRBD1 cannot be checked, as there is no DNA. From germline, CDR1 is SEHNR and CDR2 FQNEAQ (reference sequence). The CDR3 is 15 residues long. CDR3 loop: CASSFVVQGTYEQYF.

The chain carries TRBV27 and TRBJ1-6. The CDR3 spans 16 residues. From germline, CDR1 is MNHEY and CDR2 SMNVEV (reference sequence). The CDR3 loop is CASSPRQGSYNSPLHF.

The V call is TRBV4-1, the J call TRBJ2-3; the TRBD1 assignment by TCRdb is unverifiable without DNA. CDR1 MGHRA and CDR2 YSYEKL come from the germline V gene. This CDR3 comprises 16 residues. This chain's CDR3 is CASSQDAGAPADTQYF.

This chain links TRBV12-3 or TRBV12-4 with TRBJ1-4; TCRdb's D call, TRBD1, is unchecked because there is no DNA. The CDR3 contains 14 residues. CDR3: CASSTTVSLDKLFF.

The chain links TRBV3-1 to TRBJ2-5. CDR1 and CDR2 (germline): LGHDT, YNNKEL (reference sequence). There are 17 residues in the CDR3. The CDR3 sequence is CASSYMTGRFFEETQYF.

The rearrangement uses TRBV24-1 and TRBJ1-1; TCRdb lists TRBD1, though no DNA is available to test this call. The CDR3 covers 12 residues. The V gene's germline CDR1 is KGHDR and CDR2 SFDVKD. The CDR3 sequence: CATRPVGTEAFF.

The chain combines TRBV4-3 with TRBJ2-2. Germline lookup yields CDR1 LGHNA and CDR2 YSLEER. CDR3 length equals 16 residues. CDR3: CASSQERGKNTGELFF.

The gene calls are TRBV7-2 and TRBJ2-1; the D gene TCRdb calls, TRBD1, cannot be checked with no DNA. Germline values: CDR1 SGHTA, CDR2 FQGNSA. The CDR3 covers 15 residues. The CDR3 here is CASSFKSTGYNEQFF.

The chain is built from TRBV5-1 and TRBJ1-2. The CDR3 is 14 amino acids. CDR1 and CDR2 (germline): SGHRS, YFSETQ. The CDR3 is CASSLDSVGYGYTF.

The chain joins TRBV4-1 to TRBJ1-2. The CDR3 is 14 amino acids. Germline V gives CDR1 MGHRA, CDR2 YSYEKL. CDR3 loop: CASSQALLIGGYTF.